This T cell receptor beta chain appears in the sequencing data of a study of blood T cell repertoires in COVID-19. The germline CDR1 and CDR2 sequences are LGHDT and YNNKEL (reference sequence). Between the trimmed V and J ends, which lost 4 bases and 0 bases, there was a span of 13 bases. The CDR3 is made up of 15 amino acids. This table comes from immunoSEQ multiplex PCR, and its TCRdb copy is limited to in-frame clones, with some not included. The sample includes over 70,000 clones, about 83% of them seen just once. What was sequenced was peripheral blood. The receptor's source is a man between 70 and 80 years old with COVID-19, enrolled during active disease. The gene calls are TRBV3-1 (or the pseudogene TRBV3-2) and TRBJ2-7; D is perhaps TRBD1 (5 bases). The CDR3 here is CASSLLGASSYEQYF. Here the CDR3 DNA reads TGTGCCAGCAGCCTGCTAGGGGCCAGCTCCTACGAGCAGTACTTC.